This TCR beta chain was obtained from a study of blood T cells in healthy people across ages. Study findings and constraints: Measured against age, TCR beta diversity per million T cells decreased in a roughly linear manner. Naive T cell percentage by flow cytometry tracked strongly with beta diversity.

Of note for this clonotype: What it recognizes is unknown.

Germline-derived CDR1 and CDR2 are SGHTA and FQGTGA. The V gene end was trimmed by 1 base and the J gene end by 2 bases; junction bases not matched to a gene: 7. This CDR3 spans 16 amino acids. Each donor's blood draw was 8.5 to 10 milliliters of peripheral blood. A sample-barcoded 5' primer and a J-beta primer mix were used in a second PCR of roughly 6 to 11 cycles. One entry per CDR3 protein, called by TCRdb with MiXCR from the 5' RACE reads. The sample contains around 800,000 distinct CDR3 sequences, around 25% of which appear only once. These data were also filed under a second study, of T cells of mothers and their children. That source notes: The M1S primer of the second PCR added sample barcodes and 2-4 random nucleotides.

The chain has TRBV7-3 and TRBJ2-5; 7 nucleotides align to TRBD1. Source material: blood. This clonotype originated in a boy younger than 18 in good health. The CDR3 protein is CASSLRPPGQQETQYF. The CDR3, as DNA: TGTGCCAGCAGCTTAAGGCCTCCGGGACAGCAAGAGACCCAGTACTTC.